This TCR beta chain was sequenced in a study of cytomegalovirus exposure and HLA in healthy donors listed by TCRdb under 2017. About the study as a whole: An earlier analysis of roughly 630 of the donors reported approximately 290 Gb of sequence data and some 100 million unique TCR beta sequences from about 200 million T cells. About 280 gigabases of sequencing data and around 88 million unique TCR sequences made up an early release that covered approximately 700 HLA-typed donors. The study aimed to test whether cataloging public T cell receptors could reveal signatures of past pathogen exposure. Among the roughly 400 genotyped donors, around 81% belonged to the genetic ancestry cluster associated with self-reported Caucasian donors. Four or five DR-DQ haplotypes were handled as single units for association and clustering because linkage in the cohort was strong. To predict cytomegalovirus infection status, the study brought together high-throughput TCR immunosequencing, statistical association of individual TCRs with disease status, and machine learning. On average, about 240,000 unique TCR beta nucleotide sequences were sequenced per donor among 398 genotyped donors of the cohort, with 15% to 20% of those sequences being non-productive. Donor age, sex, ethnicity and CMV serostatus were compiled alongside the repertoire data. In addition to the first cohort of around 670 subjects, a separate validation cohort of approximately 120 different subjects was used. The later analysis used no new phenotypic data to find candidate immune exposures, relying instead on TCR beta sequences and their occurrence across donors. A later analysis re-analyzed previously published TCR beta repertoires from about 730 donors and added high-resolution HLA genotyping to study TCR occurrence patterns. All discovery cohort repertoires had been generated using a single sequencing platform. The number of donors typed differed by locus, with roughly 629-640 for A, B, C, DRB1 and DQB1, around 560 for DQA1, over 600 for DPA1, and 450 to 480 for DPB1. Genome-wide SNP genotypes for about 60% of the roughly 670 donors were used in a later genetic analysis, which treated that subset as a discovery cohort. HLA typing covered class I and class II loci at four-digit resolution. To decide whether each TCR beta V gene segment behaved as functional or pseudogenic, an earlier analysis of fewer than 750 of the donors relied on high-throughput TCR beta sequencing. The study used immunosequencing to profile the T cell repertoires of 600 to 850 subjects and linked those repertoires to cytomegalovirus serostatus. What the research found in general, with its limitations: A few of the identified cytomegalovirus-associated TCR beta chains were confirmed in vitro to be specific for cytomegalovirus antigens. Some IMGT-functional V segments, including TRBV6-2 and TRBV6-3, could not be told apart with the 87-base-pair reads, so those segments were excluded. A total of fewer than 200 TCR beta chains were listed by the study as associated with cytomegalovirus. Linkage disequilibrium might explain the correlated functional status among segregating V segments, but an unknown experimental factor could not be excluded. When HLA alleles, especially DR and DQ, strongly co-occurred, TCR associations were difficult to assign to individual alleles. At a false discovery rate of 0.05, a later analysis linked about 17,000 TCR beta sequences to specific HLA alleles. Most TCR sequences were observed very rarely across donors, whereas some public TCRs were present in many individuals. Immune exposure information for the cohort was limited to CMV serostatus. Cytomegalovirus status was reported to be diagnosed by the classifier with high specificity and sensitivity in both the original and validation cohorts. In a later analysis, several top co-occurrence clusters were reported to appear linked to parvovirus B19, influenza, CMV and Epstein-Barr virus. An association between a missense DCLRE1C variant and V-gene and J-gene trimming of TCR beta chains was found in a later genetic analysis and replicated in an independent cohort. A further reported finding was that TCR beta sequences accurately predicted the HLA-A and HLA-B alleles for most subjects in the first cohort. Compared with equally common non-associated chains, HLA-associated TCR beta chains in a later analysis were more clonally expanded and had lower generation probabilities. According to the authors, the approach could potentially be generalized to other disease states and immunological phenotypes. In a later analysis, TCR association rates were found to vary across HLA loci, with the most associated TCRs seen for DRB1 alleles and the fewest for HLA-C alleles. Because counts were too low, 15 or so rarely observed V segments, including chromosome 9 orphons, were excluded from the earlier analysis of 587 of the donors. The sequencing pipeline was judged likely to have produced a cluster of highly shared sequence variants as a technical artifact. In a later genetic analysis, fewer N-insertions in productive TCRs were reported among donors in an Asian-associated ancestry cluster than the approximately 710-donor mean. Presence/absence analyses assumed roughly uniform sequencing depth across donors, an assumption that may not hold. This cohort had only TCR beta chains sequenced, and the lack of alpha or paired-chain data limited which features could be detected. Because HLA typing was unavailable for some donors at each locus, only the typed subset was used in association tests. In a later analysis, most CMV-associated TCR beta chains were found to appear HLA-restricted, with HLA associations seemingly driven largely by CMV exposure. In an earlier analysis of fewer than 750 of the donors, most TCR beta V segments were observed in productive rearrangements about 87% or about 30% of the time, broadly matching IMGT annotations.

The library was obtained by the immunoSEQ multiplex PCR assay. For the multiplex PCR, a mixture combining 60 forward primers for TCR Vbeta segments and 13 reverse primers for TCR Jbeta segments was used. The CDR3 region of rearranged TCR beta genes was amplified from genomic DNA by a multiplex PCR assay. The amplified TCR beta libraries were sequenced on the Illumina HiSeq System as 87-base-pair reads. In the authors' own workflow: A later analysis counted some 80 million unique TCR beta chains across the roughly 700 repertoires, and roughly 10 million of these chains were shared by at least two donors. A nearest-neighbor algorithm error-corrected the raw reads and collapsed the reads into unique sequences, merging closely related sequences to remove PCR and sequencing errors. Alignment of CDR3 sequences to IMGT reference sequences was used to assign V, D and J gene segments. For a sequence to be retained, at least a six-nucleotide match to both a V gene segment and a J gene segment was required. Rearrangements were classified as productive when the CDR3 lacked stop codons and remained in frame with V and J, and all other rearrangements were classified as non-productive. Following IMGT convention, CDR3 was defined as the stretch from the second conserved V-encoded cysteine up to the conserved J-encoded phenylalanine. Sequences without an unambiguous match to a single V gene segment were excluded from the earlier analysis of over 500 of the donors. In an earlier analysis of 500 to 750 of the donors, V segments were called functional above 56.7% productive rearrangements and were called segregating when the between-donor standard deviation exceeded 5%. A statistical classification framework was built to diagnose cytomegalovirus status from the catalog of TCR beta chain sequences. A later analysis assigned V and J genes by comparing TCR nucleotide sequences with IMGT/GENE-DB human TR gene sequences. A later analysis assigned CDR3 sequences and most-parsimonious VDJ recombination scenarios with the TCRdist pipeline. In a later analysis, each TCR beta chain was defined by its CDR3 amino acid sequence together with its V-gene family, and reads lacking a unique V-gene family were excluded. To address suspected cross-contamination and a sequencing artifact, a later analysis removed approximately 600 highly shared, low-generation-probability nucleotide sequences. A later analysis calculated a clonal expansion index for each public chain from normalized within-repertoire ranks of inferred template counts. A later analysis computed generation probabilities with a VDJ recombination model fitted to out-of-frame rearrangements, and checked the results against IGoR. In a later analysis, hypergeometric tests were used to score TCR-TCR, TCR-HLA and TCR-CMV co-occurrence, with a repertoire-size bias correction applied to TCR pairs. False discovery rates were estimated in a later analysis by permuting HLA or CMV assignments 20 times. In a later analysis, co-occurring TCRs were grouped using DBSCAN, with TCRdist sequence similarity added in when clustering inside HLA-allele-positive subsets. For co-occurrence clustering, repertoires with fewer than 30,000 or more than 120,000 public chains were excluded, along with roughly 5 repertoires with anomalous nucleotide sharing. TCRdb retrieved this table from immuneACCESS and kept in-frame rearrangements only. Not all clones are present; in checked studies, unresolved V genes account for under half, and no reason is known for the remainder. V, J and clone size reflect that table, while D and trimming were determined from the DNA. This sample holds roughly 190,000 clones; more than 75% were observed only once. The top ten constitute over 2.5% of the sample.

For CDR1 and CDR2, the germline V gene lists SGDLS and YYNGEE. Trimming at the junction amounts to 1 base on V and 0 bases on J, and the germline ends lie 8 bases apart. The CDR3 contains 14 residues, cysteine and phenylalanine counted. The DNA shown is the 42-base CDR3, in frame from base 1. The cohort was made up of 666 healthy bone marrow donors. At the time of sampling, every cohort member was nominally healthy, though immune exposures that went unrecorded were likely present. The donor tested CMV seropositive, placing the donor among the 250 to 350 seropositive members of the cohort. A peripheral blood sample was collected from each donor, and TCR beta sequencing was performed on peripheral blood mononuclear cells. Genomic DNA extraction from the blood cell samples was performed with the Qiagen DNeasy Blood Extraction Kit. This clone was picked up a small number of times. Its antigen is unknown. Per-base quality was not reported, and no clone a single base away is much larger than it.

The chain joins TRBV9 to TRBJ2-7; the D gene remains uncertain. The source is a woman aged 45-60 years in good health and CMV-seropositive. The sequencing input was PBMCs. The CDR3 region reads CASSVTPGSYEQYF. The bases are TGTGCCAGCAGCGTAACGCCAGGCTCCTACGAGCAGTACTTC.